The rows below give T cell receptor beta chains drawn from one sample of a study of cytomegalovirus exposure and HLA in healthy donors. Sequencing was performed with immunoSEQ multiplex PCR; in TCRdb, only in-frame clones are kept and a portion is missing. Here the sample spans 150,000 or so clones, 80% being singletons. Sequencing was carried out using PBMCs. These receptors were taken from a man between 45 and 60 years old in good health and CMV-seronegative. Both conserved end residues are part of each CDR3. Fields, in order: D gene, J gene, V gene, clone size, CDR3 DNA, CDR3 protein. The D gene is left open where the match is weak. Rows give clone size only sometimes, using once, few, many, or a class for an expanded clone.

D gene: .
J gene: TRBJ2-7
V gene: TRBV7-9
clone size: .
CDR3 DNA: TGTTCCAGCAGCTTATCAGCCTACGAGCAGTACTTC
CDR3 protein: CSSSLSAYEQYF

D gene: TRBD2
J gene: TRBJ2-7
V gene: TRBV30
clone size: .
CDR3 DNA: TGTGCCTGTGAGCGGGAGAGCTCCTACGAGCAGTACTTC
CDR3 protein: CACERESSYEQYF

D gene: TRBD2
J gene: TRBJ2-1
V gene: TRBV7-9
clone size: once
CDR3 DNA: TGTGCCAGCAGCTTAGGACTAGCGGGGGACAATGAGCAGTTCTTC
CDR3 protein: CASSLGLAGDNEQFF

D gene: TRBD2
J gene: TRBJ2-6
V gene: TRBV11-3
clone size: .
CDR3 DNA: TGTGCCAGCAGCCATGGGGGGGGTCGGGGCCCTGGGGCCAACGTCCTGACTTTC
CDR3 protein: CASSHGGGRGPGANVLTF

D gene: TRBD1
J gene: TRBJ1-4
V gene: TRBV4-2
clone size: .
CDR3 DNA: TGTGCCAGCAGCCCAGACAGGGCGAGTGAAAAACTGTTTTTT
CDR3 protein: CASSPDRASEKLFF

D gene: TRBD1
J gene: TRBJ2-7
V gene: TRBV6-1
clone size: .
CDR3 DNA: TGTGCCAGCAGTGAAACCCAGGGACAGGGGAACTACGAGCAGTACTTC
CDR3 protein: CASSETQGQGNYEQYF

D gene: .
J gene: TRBJ2-7
V gene: TRBV5-4
clone size: .
CDR3 DNA: TGTGCCAGCAGCGGGCCGGGAGTTACTGGGGAGCAGTACTTC
CDR3 protein: CASSGPGVTGEQYF

D gene: .
J gene: TRBJ1-2
V gene: TRBV27
clone size: few
CDR3 DNA: TGTGCCAGCAGTCCCTTGGACAGAGGCTATGGCTACACCTTC
CDR3 protein: CASSPLDRGYGYTF

D gene: .
J gene: TRBJ1-1
V gene: TRBV29-1
clone size: .
CDR3 DNA: TGCAGCGTTGATCGAGCAATGAACACTGAAGCTTTCTTT
CDR3 protein: CSVDRAMNTEAFF

D gene: TRBD1
J gene: TRBJ2-5
V gene: TRBV7-2
clone size: .
CDR3 DNA: TGTGCCAGCAGCTTATACAGGGGGAGCATCCAAGAGACCCAGTACTTC
CDR3 protein: CASSLYRGSIQETQYF

D gene: TRBD2
J gene: TRBJ2-3
V gene: TRBV6-1
clone size: .
CDR3 DNA: TGTGCCAGCAGTGAATGGAGTAGCGGGGGGACAGATACGCAGTATTTT
CDR3 protein: CASSEWSSGGTDTQYF

D gene: TRBD2
J gene: TRBJ2-1
V gene: TRBV6-6
clone size: .
CDR3 DNA: TGTGCCAGCAGTTACTCGGGGACTAGCGACGAGCAGTTCTTC
CDR3 protein: CASSYSGTSDEQFF

D gene: TRBD2
J gene: TRBJ2-1
V gene: TRBV30
clone size: once
CDR3 DNA: TGTGCCTGGAGTGTAACGTGGGCTAGCGGGGACGTAGTGGATGAGCAGTTCTTC
CDR3 protein: CAWSVTWASGDVVDEQFF

D gene: TRBD1
J gene: TRBJ1-1
V gene: TRBV7-9
clone size: once
CDR3 DNA: TGTGCCAGCAGCCCGGGACAGGGTGAAGCTTTCTTT
CDR3 protein: CASSPGQGEAFF

D gene: TRBD1
J gene: TRBJ2-7
V gene: TRBV28
clone size: .
CDR3 DNA: TGTGCCAGCAGTAAGAGGGACAGCCCCTACGAGCAGTACTTC
CDR3 protein: CASSKRDSPYEQYF

D gene: .
J gene: TRBJ1-5
V gene: TRBV28
clone size: .
CDR3 DNA: TGTGCCAGCAGTTTAAGGGGGGGGAGCAATCAGCCCCAGCATTTT
CDR3 protein: CASSLRGGSNQPQHF

D gene: TRBD1
J gene: TRBJ2-2
V gene: TRBV7-8
clone size: .
CDR3 DNA: TGTGCCAGCAGCCTAAAAGTGGGACAGGCGCTTATCAACACCGGGGAGCTGTTTTTT
CDR3 protein: CASSLKVGQALINTGELFF

D gene: .
J gene: TRBJ2-7
V gene: TRBV30
clone size: .
CDR3 DNA: TGTGCCTGGGGGAGTAGCGGCCCCGGGGTCGGCGAGCAGTACTTC
CDR3 protein: CAWGSSGPGVGEQYF

D gene: .
J gene: TRBJ2-6
V gene: TRBV2
clone size: .
CDR3 DNA: TGTGCCAGCAGGATCCAGACTAACTCTGGGGCCAACGTCCTGACTTTC
CDR3 protein: CASRIQTNSGANVLTF

D gene: .
J gene: TRBJ1-1
V gene: TRBV6-1
clone size: .
CDR3 DNA: TGTGCCAGCAGTGAGAGCGGGGGTACTGAAGCTTTCTTT
CDR3 protein: CASSESGGTEAFF

D gene: .
J gene: TRBJ1-6
V gene: TRBV30
clone size: .
CDR3 DNA: TGTGCCTGGAGTGAAAGAGTGCTATTTTTCTCCTATAATTCACCCCTCCACTTT
CDR3 protein: CAWSERVLFFSYNSPLHF

D gene: TRBD1
J gene: TRBJ2-7
V gene: TRBV29-1
clone size: .
CDR3 DNA: TGCAGCGTCCAAAGGGGACAGGGCTCCTACGAGCAGTACTTC
CDR3 protein: CSVQRGQGSYEQYF

D gene: TRBD1
J gene: TRBJ1-1
V gene: TRBV11-2
clone size: .
CDR3 DNA: TGTGCCAGCAGCAGGGACAGAGACAACACTGAAGCTTTCTTT
CDR3 protein: CASSRDRDNTEAFF

D gene: .
J gene: TRBJ1-6
V gene: TRBV19
clone size: .
CDR3 DNA: TGTGCCAGTAGTATTGGGAGCCTTTATAATTCACCCCTCCACTTT
CDR3 protein: CASSIGSLYNSPLHF

D gene: .
J gene: TRBJ1-1
V gene: TRBV7-9
clone size: .
CDR3 DNA: TGTGCCAGCAGCCTAAACCAACAGGTACCCGAAGCTTTCTTT
CDR3 protein: CASSLNQQVPEAFF

D gene: TRBD1
J gene: TRBJ1-3
V gene: TRBV5-1
clone size: .
CDR3 DNA: TGCGCCAGCAGCTTAGGACAGGGGGACTCTGGAAACACCATATATTTT
CDR3 protein: CASSLGQGDSGNTIYF

D gene: .
J gene: TRBJ1-1
V gene: TRBV7-3
clone size: .
CDR3 DNA: TGTGCCAGCAGCTTAGGGGGGTCCACTGAAGCTTTCTTT
CDR3 protein: CASSLGGSTEAFF

D gene: TRBD1
J gene: TRBJ1-5
V gene: TRBV18
clone size: .
CDR3 DNA: TGTGCCAGCTCACCCGGGACAGGGGATAGCAATCAGCCCCAGCATTTT
CDR3 protein: CASSPGTGDSNQPQHF

D gene: .
J gene: TRBJ1-2
V gene: TRBV7-8
clone size: few
CDR3 DNA: TGTGCCAGCAGCTTAGGTATATTCTATGGCTACACCTTC
CDR3 protein: CASSLGIFYGYTF

D gene: TRBD2
J gene: TRBJ2-7
V gene: TRBV29-1
clone size: few
CDR3 DNA: TGCAGCGTAGGAGCCGGGACTAGTTCCTCCTACGAGCAGTACTTC
CDR3 protein: CSVGAGTSSSYEQYF

D gene: .
J gene: TRBJ2-2
V gene: TRBV5-1
clone size: .
CDR3 DNA: TGCGCCAGCAGCTTGGCCCAGGGTAACACCGGGGAGCTGTTTTTT
CDR3 protein: CASSLAQGNTGELFF

D gene: TRBD1
J gene: TRBJ2-7
V gene: TRBV27
clone size: few
CDR3 DNA: TGTGCCAGCACAAGTAGGGGGCACAACTACGAGCAGTACTTC
CDR3 protein: CASTSRGHNYEQYF

D gene: TRBD1
J gene: TRBJ1-2
V gene: TRBV27
clone size: .
CDR3 DNA: TGTGCCAGCAGCCAGTCACTGTACAGGGGGACGGGCTACACCTTC
CDR3 protein: CASSQSLYRGTGYTF